This passage covers 20 T cell receptor beta chains from one sample sequenced in a study of cytomegalovirus exposure and HLA in healthy donors. In the PCR, 60 Vbeta and 13 Jbeta primers were used. The repertoire was sequenced with immunoSEQ multiplex PCR; TCRdb's copy has only in-frame clones and lacks some. The sample contains around 150,000 clones, around 63% of which appear only once. The sample taken for sequencing was PBMCs. The receptor source for this set is a human donor in good health.

CDR3 DNA sequence: TGTGCCAGCAGTTTAGCCAGGGGGCTACACGAGCAGTACTTC. This translates into CASSLARGLHEQYF. The V gene is TRBV27, the J gene TRBJ2-7; 8 bases align to TRBD1. CDR1 and CDR2 (germline): MNHEY, SMNVEV (reference sequence). The V segment lost 2 bases and the J segment 5 bases; nucleotides outside the gene matches: 5. The CDR3 has 14 residues.

This clone was seen only once. CDR3 amino acids: CASRSSGTYEQYF. In nucleotides, the CDR3 is TGTGCCAGCAGATCTTCCGGGACCTACGAGCAGTACTTC. V usage is TRBV7-2 and J usage is TRBJ2-7, with D possibly TRBD2 on 5 matching bases. Germline lookup yields CDR1 SGHTA and CDR2 FQGNSA. The CDR3 consists of 13 residues. Between the trimmed V and J ends, which lost 6 bases and 2 bases, there was a span of 11 bases. The whole variable domain, remainder taken from reference TRBV7-2 and TRBJ2-7, is GAGVSQSPSNKVTEKGKDVELRCDPISGHTALYWYRQSLGQGLEFLIYFQGNSAPDKSGLPSDRFSAERTGGSVSTLTIQRTQQEDSAVYLCASRSSGTYEQYFGPGTRLTVT.

The chain combines TRBV28 with TRBJ2-7, with TRBD2 matching over 9 bases. Trimming removed 5 bases from V and 2 bases from J; junction bases left unmatched: 7. CDR3 length equals 15 residues. Germline V gene data show CDR1 as MDHEN and CDR2 as SYDVKM. This CDR3 reads CASSIFGGRAYEQYF. CDR3 sequence (DNA): TGTGCCAGCAGTATATTTGGCGGGAGGGCCTACGAGCAGTACTTC.

This clone was seen a single time. V usage is TRBV5-1 and J usage is TRBJ1-5, with TRBD1 matching 7 bases. J lost 6 bases, V lost 0 bases, and 0 bases had no gene match. This CDR3 spans 13 amino acids. CDR1 is SGHRS and CDR2 is YFSETQ in the germline V gene. The CDR3 DNA reads TGCGCCAGCAGCTTGGGACAGGGTCAGCCCCAGCATTTT. Translating it yields CASSLGQGQPQHF.

This chain connects TRBV7-2 to TRBJ2-7; 10 nucleotides match TRBD2. This CDR3 spans 19 amino acids. After removal of 1 base from V and 0 bases from J, the junction contained 12 bases not matched to a gene. Germline CDR1 reads SGHTA; CDR2 reads FQGNSA. In DNA, the CDR3 is TGTGCCAGCAGCTTAGTTGCGGGGACTAGCGTCAGCCACTCCTACGAGCAGTACTTC. It specifies CASSLVAGTSVSHSYEQYF.

This chain joins TRBV29-1 and TRBJ2-5; D perhaps matches TRBD2 (5 bases). V lost 3 bases and J 2 bases, leaving 7 bases between the germline ends. The CDR3 is made up of 12 amino acids. Germline loops: CDR1 SQVTM, CDR2 ANQGSEA. The DNA of the CDR3 is TGCAGCGTTGACTCGGGACAAGAGACCCAGTACTTC. This encodes CSVDSGQETQYF.

This chain connects TRBV18 to TRBJ2-7; 11 bases are shared with TRBD1. The CDR3 has 15 residues. Germline trimming cut 4 bases from V and 3 bases from J; bases unmatched to any gene: 5. Germline lookup yields CDR1 KGHSH and CDR2 LQKENI. In DNA, the CDR3 is TGTGCCAGCTCACGGGGGACAGGGGGTATCTACGAGCAGTACTTC. This gives the protein CASSRGTGGIYEQYF.

The chain employs TRBV7-2 and TRBJ2-3; 10 positions agree with TRBD1. The CDR3 is 13 residues long. With 6 bases clipped from V and 3 bases from J, the junction kept 0 bases outside the gene matches. CDR1 is SGHTA and CDR2 is FQGNSA in the germline V gene. In DNA form, the CDR3 reads TGTGCCAGCAGGGGACAGGGGACAGATACGCAGTATTTT. As protein: CASRGQGTDTQYF.

The chain combines TRBV19 with TRBJ2-7; tentative D call: TRBD2 (5 bases). This CDR3 has 14 residues. Trimming removed 8 bases at V and 3 bases at J, with 17 bases between. Germline assignment: CDR1 LNHDA and CDR2 SQIVND (reference sequence). The CDR3 region is CASRTAGSDYEQYF. The CDR3 region has the DNA TGTGCCAGTCGGACCGCGGGCTCGGACTACGAGCAGTACTTC.

This chain links TRBV28 with TRBJ1-5, with 10 bases aligning to TRBD1. Germline V lookup: CDR1 MDHEN, CDR2 SYDVKM. This CDR3 has 15 amino acids. V was pared by 5 bases and J by 7 bases, with 8 bases of the junction left unmatched. For the CDR3, the DNA is TGTGCCAGCAGTACTGGGACAGGGGTGGTCCAGCCCCAGCATTTT. Translating gives CASSTGTGVVQPQHF. Full variable domain (outside the CDR3, taken from reference TRBV28 and TRBJ1-5): DVKVTQSSRYLVKRTGEKVFLECVQDMDHENMFWYRQDPGLGLRLIYFSYDVKMKEKGDIPEGYSVSREKKERFSLILESASTNQTSMYLCASSTGTGVVQPQHFGDGTRLSIL.

The chain combines TRBV19 with TRBJ2-3, with D perhaps TRBD2 (6 bases). The germline V gene has CDR1 LNHDA and CDR2 SQIVND (reference sequence). The V end was cut by 5 bases, the J end by 0 bases, with 12 bases between. CDR3 size: 15 residues. CDR3 sequence reads: CASSQRDFSTDTQYF. The CDR3 nucleotides are TGTGCCAGTAGTCAAAGGGACTTCAGCACAGATACGCAGTATTTT.

This clone was picked up a small number of times. This chain links TRBV7-9 with TRBJ1-1, with no clear D. The CDR3 length is 13 residues. Germline V gene sequence: CDR1 SEHNR, CDR2 FQNEAQ (reference sequence). V was shortened by 5 bases and J by 2 bases, with 9 bases between the two germline ends. The CDR3 here is CASSRDPNTEAFF. CDR3 nucleotide sequence: TGTGCCAGCAGCCGCGATCCAAACACTGAAGCTTTCTTT. Complete variable domain (other parts from reference TRBV7-9 and TRBJ1-1): DTGVSQNPRHKITKRGQNVTFRCDPISEHNRLYWYRQTLGQGPEFLTYFQNEAQLEKSRLLSDRFSAERPKGSFSTLEIQRTEQGDSAMYLCASSRDPNTEAFFGQGTRLTVV.

This clone has just a few counts. The genes are TRBV27 and TRBJ2-7, with TRBD1 matching 9 bases. The CDR3 sequence is 15 residues long. J lost 3 bases, V lost 6 bases, and 9 bases had no gene match. Germline-derived CDR1 and CDR2 are MNHEY and SMNVEV (reference sequence). CDR3 in amino acids: CASRKYPGQGYEQYF. As DNA, the CDR3 is TGTGCCAGCAGAAAATACCCGGGACAGGGCTACGAGCAGTACTTC.

This clone came up a few times. The V and J genes are TRBV2 and TRBJ2-2; 9 positions agree with TRBD2. The CDR3 sequence is 15 residues long. CDR1 and CDR2 (germline): SNHLY, FYNNEI. After removal of 4 bases from V and 8 bases from J, the junction contained 8 bases not matched to a gene. The CDR3 nucleotides are TGTGCCAGCAGTGCGGCTAGCGGGAATGGAGGGGAGCTGTTTTTT. Translated: CASSAASGNGGELFF.

V is TRBV28 and J is TRBJ1-1; perhaps TRBD1 as D (5 bases). CDR1 MDHEN and CDR2 SYDVKM come from the germline V gene. This CDR3 spans 15 amino acids. With 6 bases removed from V and 0 bases from J, the gap between germline ends came to 14 bases. The CDR3 bases are TGTGCCAGCAGGTGGGGCCGCAGGGTGAACACTGAAGCTTTCTTT. Residues: CASRWGRRVNTEAFF.

This CDR3 reads CASSLVPGGNSPLHF. The CDR3 DNA reads TGTGCCAGCAGCTTGGTACCAGGGGGTAATTCACCCCTCCACTTT. The chain combines TRBV5-5 with TRBJ1-6, with 7 positions matching TRBD1. Per germline, CDR1 SGHKS and CDR2 YYEKEE (reference sequence). V lost 0 bases and J lost 6; bases outside the gene matches: 3. The CDR3 contains 15 residues.

V is TRBV5-6 and J is TRBJ1-2; TRBD1 is a possible D gene (5 bases). Germline lookup yields CDR1 SGHDT and CDR2 YYEEEE. V lost 4 bases and J lost 2, with 9 bases in between. This CDR3 spans 13 amino acids. Here the CDR3 reads CASSDRGNYGYTF. CDR3 nucleotide sequence: TGTGCCAGCAGCGACCGGGGGAACTATGGCTACACCTTC.

Comment on this clone: The final CDR3 position lacks the conserved phenylalanine or tryptophan, pointing to a likely read error. The DNA is left out, because the CDR3 cannot be placed on it with certainty; the CDR3 is given as TCRdb lists it. The chain uses TRBV6-1 and TRBJ2-7; the table's D call TRBD1 went unverified against the DNA. Germline CDR1 reads MNHNS; CDR2 reads SASEGT. The CDR3 is made up of 11 amino acids, end residues included. CDR3 in amino acids: CASRTPESGAP.

The chain has TRBV7-9 and TRBJ2-1; 11 nucleotides match TRBD1. CDR1 SEHNR and CDR2 FQNEAQ come from the germline V gene (reference sequence). V trimming: 1 base; J trimming: 3 bases; junction bases outside the gene matches: 5. The CDR3 sequence is 17 residues long. The CDR3 loop reads CASSLGGGQGVYNEQFF. The CDR3 DNA reads as TGTGCCAGCAGCTTAGGCGGGGGACAGGGGGTCTACAATGAGCAGTTCTTC.

The chain couples TRBV15 to TRBJ2-6; D gene uncertain. CDR1 and CDR2 from the germline V gene are LNHNV and YYDKDF (reference sequence). Deletions cut 1 base from V and 4 bases from J, with 11 bases between. The CDR3 is 16 residues long. CDR3 sequence reads: CATSRVGLSGANVLTF. The CDR3 DNA follows: TGTGCCACCAGCAGAGTCGGTCTGTCCGGGGCCAACGTCCTGACTTTC. Drawing the rest from reference TRBV15 and TRBJ2-6, the complete variable domain is DAMVIQNPRYQVTQFGKPVTLSCSQTLNHNVMYWYQQKSSQAPKLLFHYYDKDFNNEADTPDNFQSRRPNTSFCFLDIRSPGLGDTAMYLCATSRVGLSGANVLTFGAGSRLTVL.